Below are 15 T cell receptor beta chains sequenced from a single sample in a study of shared clonotypes between healthy human individuals. Here immunoSEQ multiplex PCR was the method, and the copy in TCRdb shows in-frame clones only, minus some. The table has under 2,000,000 clones, approximately 95% seen once. The naive CD8 fraction comprised CD45RO-negative cells positively selected for CCR7 and excluded terminally differentiated effector memory CD45RA+ cells. Sample: naive CD8+ T cells sorted from blood. Source of these receptors: a man between 18 and 29 years old in good health.

The chain employs TRBV11-2 and TRBJ2-3; maybe TRBD1 (5 bases). The CDR3 spans 15 residues. Germline lookup yields CDR1 SGHAT and CDR2 FQNNGV. In nucleotides, the CDR3 is TGTGCGACCATTGGCGAACAGGTCCCACCAGATACGCAGTATTTT. This translates into CATIGEQVPPDTQYF.

This chain connects TRBV6-5 to TRBJ2-3, with 9 bases lining up with TRBD1. V trimming: 4 bases; J trimming: 6 bases; junction bases outside the gene matches: 8. The CDR3 consists of 15 residues. From germline, CDR1 is MNHEY and CDR2 SVGAGI. CDR3: CASSLTPGQGDTQYF. The DNA for the CDR3 is TGTGCCAGCAGTTTAACGCCGGGACAGGGCGATACGCAGTATTTT.

In its sample, this clone was seen once. The chain employs TRBV9 and TRBJ2-3; D is undetermined. The CDR3 extends over 14 amino acids. Germline-derived CDR1 and CDR2 are SGDLS and YYNGEE. The V and J ends lost 2 bases and 3 bases respectively, with 10 bases between them. CDR3 sequence (DNA): TGTGCCAGCAGCGTCAATCATCTTACAGATACGCAGTATTTT. Translating it yields CASSVNHLTDTQYF.

The chain links TRBV6-1 to TRBJ1-3; no reliable D call. Germline lookup yields CDR1 MNHNS and CDR2 SASEGT. The V gene lost 0 bases and the J gene lost 0 bases, with 6 bases spanning the gap. The CDR3 sequence is 15 residues long. CDR3 region: CASSEAKGSGNTIYF. CDR3 sequence (DNA): TGTGCCAGCAGTGAAGCAAAAGGCTCTGGAAACACCATATATTTT.

This sequence joins TRBV29-1 and TRBJ2-3; D uncertain. In germline, CDR1 is SQVTM, CDR2 ANQGSEA. The CDR3 spans 11 residues. V lost 5 bases to trimming and J lost 7 bases, with 10 bases between them. The CDR3 spells CSVYRLNTQYF. The CDR3 nucleotides read TGCAGCGTTTACCGACTTAATACGCAGTATTTT.

This chain uses TRBV10-2 with TRBJ1-2; 10 bases map to TRBD1. The CDR3 is 17 residues long. Per germline, CDR1 WSHSY and CDR2 SAAADI. V trimming: 3 bases; J trimming: 4 bases; junction bases outside the gene matches: 11. The CDR3 region has the DNA TGCGCCAGCAGTGACGGTGGGGACAGGGGCCCCCCCTATGGCTACACCTTC. This codes for CASSDGGDRGPPYGYTF.

J is TRBJ2-3 and V is TRBV6-6; 9 bases map to TRBD2. V shed 4 bases and J 7 bases; nucleotides not matched to a gene: 12. The CDR3 is 16 residues long. In germline, CDR1 is MNHNY, CDR2 SVGAGI (reference sequence). The DNA of the CDR3 is TGTGCCAGCAGTTCCGGGACTAGCAGATTCCGAAATACGCAGTATTTT. Protein: CASSSGTSRFRNTQYF.

This clone showed up just once. V is TRBV5-6 and J is TRBJ2-7; TRBD2 is a possible D gene (5 bases). The germline V gene encodes CDR1 SGHDT and CDR2 YYEEEE. V was trimmed by 3 bases and J by 6 bases, leaving 19 bases between them. The CDR3 runs 15 residues. The CDR3 DNA follows: TGTGCCAGCAGCTCGGAGGTCCTTGACCCCATCGAGCAGTACTTC. Amino acids: CASSSEVLDPIEQYF.

About this clone itself: The junction and the germline gene differ at one end; a read error may be behind it. This same CDR3 is encoded by further DNA sequences in the sample. V and J are TRBV7-7 and TRBJ2-1, with D unclear. There are 15 residues in the CDR3. Germline CDR1 reads SSHAT; CDR2 reads FNYEAQ (reference sequence). CDR3 amino acids: CASSLAASSYNEQFF. The DNA of the CDR3 is TGTGCTAGCAGCTTAGCAGCAAGCTCCTACAATGAGCAGTTCTTC.

V usage is TRBV6-5 and J usage is TRBJ2-2, with a weak D call TRBD1 (5 bases). With 2 bases removed from V and 2 bases from J, the gap between germline ends came to 12 bases. The CDR3 is 16 residues long. CDR1 MNHEY and CDR2 SVGAGI come from the germline V gene. The CDR3 here is CASSYGTDRNTGELFF. In DNA form, the CDR3 reads TGTGCCAGCAGTTACGGTACTGACAGAAACACCGGGGAGCTGTTTTTT.

Note on this clone: Distinct nucleotide sequences in the sample also encode this CDR3. The chain carries TRBV30 and TRBJ2-7; 11 nucleotides line up with TRBD1. The germline gives CDR1 GTSNPN, CDR2 SVGIG (reference sequence). The CDR3 runs 13 residues. The V and J ends lost 2 bases and 5 bases, in that order; junction bases with no gene match: 2. The CDR3 nucleotides are TGTGCCTGGAGTTGGGGACAGGGGGACGAGCAGTACTTC. As protein: CAWSWGQGDEQYF.

In DNA, the CDR3 is TGCACCAGCAGCCAACTAGACCCGGGGCCCACCGGGGAGCTGTTTTTT. The encoded protein is CTSSQLDPGPTGELFF. The chain carries TRBV1 and TRBJ2-2. TRBV1 is listed as a pseudogene. The CDR3 spans 16 residues.

CDR3 loop: CASSLSGEINEKLFF. The CDR3 nucleotides read TGTGCCAGCAGTTTATCGGGTGAAATTAATGAAAAACTGTTTTTT. This chain uses TRBV27 with TRBJ1-4; D unclear. From germline, CDR1 is MNHEY and CDR2 SMNVEV (reference sequence). The ends were cut back, 0 bases at V and 4 bases at J, with 9 bases in the middle. CDR3 length: 15 amino acids.

The rearrangement uses TRBV7-3 and TRBJ2-7; tentatively, D is TRBD2 (5 bases). Germline values: CDR1 SGHTA, CDR2 FQGTGA. Trimming shortened V by 0 bases and J by 5 bases, and 5 bases separated the two germline ends. The CDR3 length is 12 residues. The CDR3 here is CASSLTGDEQYF. In DNA form, the CDR3 reads TGTGCCAGCAGCTTAACCGGGGACGAGCAGTACTTC.

V gene TRBV6-1 combines with J gene TRBJ2-7, with D perhaps TRBD1 or TRBD2 (5 bases each). The CDR3 sequence is 14 residues long. Germline CDR1 and CDR2: MNHNS and SASEGT. Trimming pared 6 bases from V and 0 bases from J, leaving 12 bases between. The CDR3 region has the DNA TGTGCCAGCAGGGGACCGGATAGCTCCTACGAGCAGTACTTC. This gives the protein CASRGPDSSYEQYF.